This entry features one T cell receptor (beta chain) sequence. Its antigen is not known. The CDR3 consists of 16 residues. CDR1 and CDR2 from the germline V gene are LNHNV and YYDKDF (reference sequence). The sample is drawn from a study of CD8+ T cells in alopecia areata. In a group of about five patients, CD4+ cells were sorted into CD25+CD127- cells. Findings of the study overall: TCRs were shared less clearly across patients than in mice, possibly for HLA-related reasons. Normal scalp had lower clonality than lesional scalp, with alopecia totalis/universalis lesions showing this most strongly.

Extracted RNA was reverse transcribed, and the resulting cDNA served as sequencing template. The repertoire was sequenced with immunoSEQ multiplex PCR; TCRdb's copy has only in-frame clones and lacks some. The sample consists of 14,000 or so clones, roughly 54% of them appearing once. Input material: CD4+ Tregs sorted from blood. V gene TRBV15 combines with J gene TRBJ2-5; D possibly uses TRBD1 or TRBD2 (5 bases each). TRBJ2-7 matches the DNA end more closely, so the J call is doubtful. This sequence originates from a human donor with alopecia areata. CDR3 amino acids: CATSRDSGTDSYEQYF. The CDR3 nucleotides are TGTGCCACCAGCAGAGATTCCGGGACCGATTCCTACGAGCAGTACTTC.